These 10 T cell receptor beta chains originate from one sample sequenced in a study of identical twins. MiXCR was run by TCRdb on the 5' RACE reads, yielding one entry per CDR3 protein. The sample yields a few hundred thousand distinct CDR3 sequences, 9% seen once. Specimen: naive T cells sorted from blood. Receptor source: a woman between 45 and 60 years old in good health.

Turning to this clonotype: One junction end disagrees with the germline gene, perhaps due to a read error. The chain carries TRBV12-3 or TRBV12-4 and TRBJ2-3; 7 nucleotides match TRBD2. CDR3 size: 16 residues. CDR3 residues: CASILRLADRTDTQYF. CDR3 DNA sequence: TGTGCCAGCATTTTAAGGCTAGCGGACCGCACAGATACGCAGTATTTT.

This clonotype was seen only a few times. This sequence joins TRBV3-1 and TRBJ2-7; D not resolved. V was cut by 3 bases and J by 7 bases, with 13 bases left in between. Looked up from germline, CDR1 is LGHDT and CDR2 is YNNKEL (reference sequence). The CDR3 runs to 13 residues. In DNA form, the CDR3 reads TGTGCCAGCAGCCATGGGTCCCCTCCGGAGCAGTACGTC. This encodes CASSHGSPPEQYV.

This clonotype was found a few times. V and J are TRBV5-1 and TRBJ2-1; D is possibly TRBD2 (5 bases). The CDR3 is 15 residues long. The V end was cut by 7 bases, the J end by 5 bases, with 19 bases between. The V gene's germline CDR1 is SGHRS and CDR2 YFSETQ. CDR3 loop: CASAVGAQNHNEQFF. CDR3 DNA: TGCGCCAGCGCCGTGGGAGCACAAAACCACAATGAGCAGTTCTTC.

The chain carries TRBV24-1 and TRBJ2-1; D is possibly TRBD2 (5 bases). Germline V CDR1 and CDR2: KGHDR, SFDVKD. This CDR3 spans 13 amino acids. Trimming left V 0 bases short and J 10 bases short, with 9 bases between. Written as DNA, the CDR3 is TGTGCCACCAGTGATTTGGGGTCGGGAGAGCAGTTCTTC. This sequence encodes CATSDLGSGEQFF.

The rearrangement joins TRBV29-1 to TRBJ2-7; 7 bases align to TRBD2. Germline loops: CDR1 SQVTM, CDR2 ANQGSEA. There are 11 residues in the CDR3. V lost 8 bases to trimming and J lost 4 bases; unmatched junction nucleotides: 5. CDR3 sequence (DNA): TGCAGCCCCCTGGGGGGGTACGAGCAGTACTTC. Translation: CSPLGGYEQYF.

There are many counts of this clonotype. The rearrangement uses TRBV6-9 and TRBJ2-3; D may match TRBD1 or TRBD2 (5 bases each). With 4 bases removed from V and 2 bases from J, the gap between germline ends came to 22 bases. This CDR3 spans 18 amino acids. Germline V CDR1 and CDR2: MNHGY, SVAAGI. CDR3 DNA: TGTGCCAGCAGTTCCCCCGGGCTCCTAACGGGGCACACAGATACGCAGTATTTT. Translation: CASSSPGLLTGHTDTQYF.

The sample holds many counts of this clonotype. The chain links TRBV6-1 to TRBJ2-7; D might be TRBD2 (6 bases). With 0 bases removed from V and 7 bases from J, the gap between germline ends came to 13 bases. The CDR3 extends over 14 amino acids. Germline V gene lookup returns CDR1 MNHNS and CDR2 SASEGT. CDR3 loop: CASSEARGLAEQYV. CDR3 nucleotide sequence: TGTGCCAGCAGTGAAGCGCGAGGGCTAGCGGAGCAGTACGTC.

This clonotype was picked up many times. V and J are TRBV12-5 and TRBJ1-1, with TRBD1 matching over 8 bases. The CDR3 spans 16 residues. Germline V gene lookup returns CDR1 LGHNT and CDR2 FRNRAP. The V gene end was trimmed by 2 bases and the J gene end by 5 bases; junction bases not matched to a gene: 10. CDR3 sequence reads: CASGLPYGQGATEAFF. The CDR3 DNA reads as TGTGCTAGTGGTTTGCCATACGGACAGGGAGCAACTGAAGCTTTCTTT.

This clonotype was seen a handful of times. The rearrangement joins TRBV18 to TRBJ2-5; 8 bases align to TRBD2. Germline V gives CDR1 KGHSH, CDR2 LQKENI. Losses at the gene ends were 4 bases for V and 1 base for J; bases not matched to a gene: 26. The CDR3 is 22 residues long. Here the CDR3 reads CASSLSVGTRDRARPIQETQYF. The CDR3 nucleotides read TGTGCCAGCTCACTATCGGTGGGGACTAGAGACCGAGCACGGCCCATCCAAGAGACCCAGTACTTC.

This clonotype has a handful of counts. The V call is TRBV28, the J call TRBJ2-7, with a weak D call TRBD1 (5 bases). The CDR3 has 15 amino acids. The ends were cut back, 4 bases at V and 3 bases at J, with 16 bases in the middle. Germline lookup yields CDR1 MDHEN and CDR2 SYDVKM. DNA of the CDR3: TGTGCCAGCAGTTCCGCGACAGCCTCCTACTACGAGCAGTACTTC. Its protein is CASSSATASYYEQYF.